The 9 T cell receptor beta chains below come from one sample, sequenced in a study of T cell changes during pregnancy in multiple sclerosis. Sequencing used immunoSEQ multiplex PCR; TCRdb keeps in-frame clones, though not all of them. The table shows 50,000 to 75,000 clones, with about 92% occurring only once. The sequencing here drew on peripheral blood, taken in the first trimester of pregnancy. The source is a female donor in good health, enrolled as a control in a pregnancy study.

The rearrangement joins TRBV19 to TRBJ1-1; D not resolved. This CDR3 has 13 residues. The V gene's germline CDR1 is LNHDA and CDR2 SQIVND (reference sequence). The V end lost 2 bases, the J end lost 1 base, and 5 bases lay between the germline ends. In DNA form, the CDR3 reads TGTGCCAGTAGTATAAGACAGAACACTGAAGCTTTCTTT. Its translation is CASSIRQNTEAFF.

The chain couples TRBV11-2 to TRBJ2-1; the match to TRBD2 covers 14 bases. J lost 6 bases, V lost 4 bases, and 2 bases had no gene match. The CDR3 consists of 15 residues. Looked up from germline, CDR1 is SGHAT and CDR2 is FQNNGV. CDR3 region: CASSSTSGRGNEQFF. In DNA, the CDR3 is TGTGCCAGCAGCTCGACTAGCGGGAGGGGCAATGAGCAGTTCTTC.

This sequence joins TRBV5-4 and TRBJ2-2; no firm D call. CDR3 length: 14 residues. Germline loops: CDR1 SGHNT, CDR2 YYREEE (reference sequence). Trimming cost V 3 bases and J 6 bases, with 12 bases left between them. The CDR3: CASSYRHTAGELFF. The CDR3 DNA is TGTGCCAGCAGCTACCGACACACCGCCGGGGAGCTGTTTTTT.

The chain links TRBV2 to TRBJ1-2; 10 nucleotides align to TRBD1. This CDR3 region has 13 residues. Trimming removed 3 bases from V and 14 bases from J; junction bases left unmatched: 9. The germline CDR1 and CDR2 sequences are SNHLY and FYNNEI. The CDR3 nucleotides are TGTGCCAGCAGTGAGACAGGGGGCTTCACGGTAACCTTC. This sequence encodes CASSETGGFTVTF.

The rearrangement links TRBV29-1 to TRBJ1-4, with 10 bases fitting TRBD1. CDR1 and CDR2 from the germline V gene are SQVTM and ANQGSEA. The CDR3 is 12 amino acids. The trim removed 7 bases at V and 8 bases at J, leaving 4 bases unmatched. CDR3: CSATGGDEKLFF. CDR3 nucleotide sequence: TGCAGCGCGACAGGGGGCGACGAAAAACTGTTTTTT.

The chain couples TRBV12-5 to TRBJ2-3; 8 nucleotides agree with TRBD2. J lost 3 bases, V lost 8 bases, and 4 bases had no gene match. This CDR3 has 13 residues. Germline values: CDR1 LGHNT, CDR2 FRNRAP. CDR3 sequence reads: CASSGSGTDTQYF. In DNA, the CDR3 is TGTGCTAGTAGCGGGAGTGGGACAGATACGCAGTATTTT. Filled out from reference TRBV12-5 and TRBJ2-3, the complete variable domain reads DARVTQTPRHKVTEMGQEVTMRCQPILGHNTVFWYRQTMMQGLELLAYFRNRAPLDDSGMPKDRFSAEMPDATLATLKIQPSEPRDSAVYFCASSGSGTDTQYFGPGTRLTVL.

The chain is built from TRBV4-3 and TRBJ1-6; TRBD1 aligns across 10 bases. This CDR3 spans 14 amino acids. Germline CDR1 LGHNA, CDR2 YSLEER. Trimming removed 1 base from V and 9 bases from J; junction bases left unmatched: 0. CDR3 in amino acids: CASSQGQGASPLHF. The CDR3 nucleotides are TGCGCCAGCAGCCAAGGACAGGGGGCTTCACCCCTCCACTTT.

V usage is TRBV6-1 and J usage is TRBJ2-1; a possible D gene is TRBD2 (7 bases). CDR3 length: 15 amino acids. V was trimmed by 5 bases and J by 0 bases, leaving 11 bases between them. The germline V gene encodes CDR1 MNHNS and CDR2 SASEGT. CDR3 residues: CASSLGGPSYNEQFF. Here the CDR3 DNA reads TGTGCCAGCAGTTTGGGGGGGCCCTCCTACAATGAGCAGTTCTTC.

The chain employs TRBV4-1 and TRBJ1-4; 8 bases fit TRBD1. Per the germline V gene, CDR1 is MGHRA and CDR2 is YSYEKL. The J segment lost 3 bases and the V segment lost 4 bases, leaving 4 bases of the junction unmatched. The CDR3 has 15 amino acids. The CDR3 coding sequence is TGCGCCAGCAGCCCACAGGGGGGGGCTAATGAAAAACTGTTTTTT. Protein sequence: CASSPQGGANEKLFF.